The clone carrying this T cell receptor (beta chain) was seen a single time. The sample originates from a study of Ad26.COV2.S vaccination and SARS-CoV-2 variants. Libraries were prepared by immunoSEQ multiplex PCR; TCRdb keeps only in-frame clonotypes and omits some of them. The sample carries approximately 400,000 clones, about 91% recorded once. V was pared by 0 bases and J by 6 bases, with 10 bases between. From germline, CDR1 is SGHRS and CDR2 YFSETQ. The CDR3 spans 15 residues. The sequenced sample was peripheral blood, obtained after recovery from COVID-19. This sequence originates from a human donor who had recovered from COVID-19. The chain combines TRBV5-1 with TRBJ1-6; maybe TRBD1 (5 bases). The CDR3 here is CASSLVGDSNSPLHF. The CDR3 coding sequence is TGCGCCAGCAGCTTGGTGGGGGACTCTAATTCACCCCTCCACTTT.